The 18 T cell receptor beta chains listed next were all sequenced from one sample in a study of T cells in Graves' hyperthyroidism and ophthalmopathy. Amplified regions were TCR beta CDR3 sequences from RNA transcripts. The HTBI primer set drove a first-round RT-PCR of the TCR CDR3. TCRdb independently ran MiXCR on the multiplex PCR reads; one entry per CDR3 protein. The sample carries about 350,000 distinct CDR3 sequences, about 15% recorded once. The sample was blood. The receptors here all came from a woman younger than 45 with Graves' hyperthyroidism.

The chain carries TRBV10-3 and TRBJ1-1; D is uncertain. Germline V CDR1 and CDR2: ENHRY, SYGVKD. The CDR3 runs 13 residues. Deletions cut 3 bases from V and 5 bases from J, with 10 bases between. The CDR3 DNA is TGTGCCATCAGTGATGGACTGTTAACTGAAGCTTTCTTT. Translated, it gives CAISDGLLTEAFF.

This clonotype was seen ten or more times. V and J are TRBV6-1 and TRBJ2-1, with 8 bases aligning to TRBD1. The length of the CDR3 is 14 residues. Germline-derived CDR1 and CDR2 are MNHNS and SASEGT. V dropped 3 bases and J dropped 9; count of bases not matched to a gene: 7. The CDR3 sequence: CASSDRTGTSEQFF. The CDR3 nucleotides are TGTGCCAGCAGTGATAGGACAGGGACGAGTGAGCAGTTCTTC.

This clonotype has a count of ten or more. The J gene is TRBJ1-2, the V gene TRBV14, with a tentative D call TRBD1 (5 bases). V dropped 2 bases and J dropped 1 base, with 8 bases sitting between them. This CDR3 has 14 amino acids. Germline-derived CDR1 and CDR2 are SGHDN and FVKESK. CDR3 DNA sequence: TGTGCCAGCAGCCAATGGGGGATTAACTATGGCTACACCTTC. Its protein product is CASSQWGINYGYTF.

This clonotype came up a few times. This CDR3 reads CASSAPGAATNEKLFF. The DNA of the CDR3 is TGTGCCAGCAGCGCCCCGGGGGCTGCAACTAATGAAAAACTGTTTTTT. The genes are TRBV7-6 and TRBJ1-4; tentatively, D is TRBD1 (6 bases). This CDR3 is 16 amino acids long. CDR1 is SGHVS, CDR2 FNYEAQ, per germline. The V end was cut by 5 bases, the J end by 0 bases, with 13 bases between.

This clonotype was seen a few times. The chain couples TRBV6-5 to TRBJ1-4; D gene uncertain. V was shortened by 4 bases and J by 11 bases, with 14 bases between the two germline ends. This CDR3 contains 13 residues. Germline V gives CDR1 MNHEY, CDR2 SVGAGI. Written as DNA, the CDR3 is TGTGCCAGCAGTTTAGTGGTCGGGGTTAAACTGTTTTTT. The encoded protein is CASSLVVGVKLFF.

This clonotype was observed many times. V usage is TRBV9 and J usage is TRBJ2-3; either TRBD1 or TRBD2 may supply D (7 bases each). Germline CDR1 reads SGDLS; CDR2 reads YYNGEE. The CDR3 extends over 15 amino acids. Trimming removed 3 bases from V and 2 bases from J, with 13 bases in between. The CDR3 reads CASSAGGQNTDTQYF. CDR3 bases: TGTGCCAGCAGCGCGGGGGGACAGAACACAGATACGCAGTATTTT.

This clonotype was recorded at least ten times. V and J are TRBV7-9 and TRBJ2-5; 8 bases fit TRBD1. Germline V gene data show CDR1 as SEHNR and CDR2 as FQNEAQ (reference sequence). The CDR3 loop spans 14 amino acids. V lost 6 bases, J lost 1 base, and 4 bases stayed unmatched. CDR3 coding DNA: TGTGCCAGCAGACCGACAGGGGTCCAAGAGACCCAGTACTTC. It encodes CASRPTGVQETQYF.

This rearrangement joins TRBV28 to TRBJ1-2, with unresolved D. Looked up from germline, CDR1 is MDHEN and CDR2 is SYDVKM. With 5 bases removed from V and 4 bases from J, the gap between germline ends came to 17 bases. The CDR3 consists of 15 residues. The CDR3 is CASSLHPGPAYGYTF. CDR3 bases: TGTGCCAGCAGTCTCCACCCGGGCCCTGCCTATGGCTACACCTTC.

The chain is built from TRBV29-1 and TRBJ2-3; D call uncertain. The germline V and J ends were trimmed by 5 bases and 7 bases, with 10 bases remaining between them. Germline CDR1 is SQVTM and CDR2 is ANQGSEA. CDR3 length: 11 residues. CDR3 bases: TGCAGCGTTCTCCCCAAGAATACGCAGTATTTT. It yields the protein CSVLPKNTQYF.

In its sample, this clonotype was seen many times. This chain links TRBV12-3 or TRBV12-4 with TRBJ1-5, with D possibly TRBD1 on 5 matching bases. The CDR3 runs to 14 residues. V was cut by 5 bases and J by 8 bases, with 16 bases left in between. The CDR3: CASSSRGTGKPQHF. CDR3 DNA: TGTGCCAGCAGTAGCCGGGGCACGGGCAAGCCCCAGCATTTT.

There are many counts of this clonotype. This chain uses TRBV28 with TRBJ2-7; 10 positions agree with TRBD2. Germline trimming cut 5 bases from V and 6 bases from J; bases unmatched to any gene: 10. CDR3 length: 15 residues. Germline loops: CDR1 MDHEN, CDR2 SYDVKM. The CDR3 loop is CASSQTSGKVGEQYF. The CDR3 nucleotides read TGTGCCAGCAGTCAAACTAGCGGGAAGGTGGGCGAGCAGTACTTC.

The rearrangement joins TRBV27 to TRBJ2-6; D is undetermined. This CDR3 has 20 residues. CDR1 MNHEY and CDR2 SMNVEV come from the germline V gene (reference sequence). Trimming left V 2 bases short and J 0 bases short, with 20 bases between. CDR3 in amino acids: CASSLKVGEFSSSGANVLTF. For the CDR3, the DNA is TGTGCCAGCAGTTTAAAGGTCGGAGAATTCTCCAGCTCTGGGGCCAACGTCCTGACTTTC.

This clonotype was counted ten times or more. In nucleotides, the CDR3 is TGTGCCAGCAGCCAACGGGACAGGGCCTTTGGGGATACGCAGTATTTT. It translates to CASSQRDRAFGDTQYF. V is TRBV28 and J is TRBJ2-3, with 9 bases matching TRBD1. Trimming at V came to 6 bases and at J to 6 bases, leaving 13 bases not matched to a gene. CDR3 length: 16 residues. The germline gives CDR1 MDHEN, CDR2 SYDVKM.

This clonotype showed up many times. The chain has TRBV11-3 and TRBJ2-1; D gene unclear. This CDR3 has 13 amino acids. Trimming took 0 bases from V and 5 from J, leaving 5 bases between them. Germline loops: CDR1 SGHNT, CDR2 YENEEA. This CDR3 is CASSLDLNNEQFF. CDR3 coding DNA: TGTGCCAGCAGCTTAGATTTAAACAATGAGCAGTTCTTC.

This clonotype was seen a few times. The V call is TRBV4-2, the J call TRBJ1-4; perhaps TRBD1 as D (6 bases). This CDR3 is 15 amino acids long. V shed 2 bases and J shed 3 bases, with 10 bases lying between them. The V gene's germline CDR1 is LGHNA and CDR2 YNFKEQ. CDR3: CASSQQAGANEKLFF. The CDR3 DNA sequence: TGTGCCAGCAGCCAACAGGCAGGGGCTAATGAAAAACTGTTTTTT.

V gene TRBV7-9 combines with J gene TRBJ1-2, with TRBD1 as a possible D gene (5 bases). The V end was cut by 1 base, the J end by 8 bases, with 17 bases between. The CDR3 is 15 amino acids. The germline V gene has CDR1 SEHNR and CDR2 FQNEAQ (reference sequence). CDR3 residues: CASSLGFRDPEGYTF. CDR3 DNA: TGTGCCAGCAGCTTAGGTTTCAGGGACCCAGAGGGCTACACCTTC. Variable domain in full (rest from reference TRBV7-9 and TRBJ1-2): DTGVSQNPRHKITKRGQNVTFRCDPISEHNRLYWYRQTLGQGPEFLTYFQNEAQLEKSRLLSDRFSAERPKGSFSTLEIQRTEQGDSAMYLCASSLGFRDPEGYTFGSGTRLTVV.

In its sample, this clonotype was seen many times. The chain combines TRBV28 with TRBJ1-5; D ambiguous. V dropped 7 bases and J dropped 6 bases, with 22 bases sitting between them. The V gene's germline CDR1 is MDHEN and CDR2 SYDVKM. The CDR3 is 16 amino acids. The CDR3 nucleotides read TGTGCCAGCACTACCCCGACGGGTAAGGGTTCTCAGCCCCAGCATTTT. Residues: CASTTPTGKGSQPQHF.

This clonotype has a handful of counts. The V call is TRBV28, the J call TRBJ1-3, with D unresolved. Germline CDR1 and CDR2: MDHEN and SYDVKM. With 1 base removed from V and 0 bases from J, the gap between germline ends came to 13 bases. This CDR3 spans 17 amino acids. CDR3 in amino acids: CASSLFMGGSSGNTIYF. The CDR3 nucleotides read TGTGCCAGCAGTTTATTCATGGGTGGGTCCTCTGGAAACACCATATATTTT. Combining the CDR3 with reference TRBV28 and TRBJ1-3 gives the whole variable domain DVKVTQSSRYLVKRTGEKVFLECVQDMDHENMFWYRQDPGLGLRLIYFSYDVKMKEKGDIPEGYSVSREKKERFSLILESASTNQTSMYLCASSLFMGGSSGNTIYFGEGSWLTVV.